The present T cell receptor (beta chain) was sequenced within a study of cytomegalovirus exposure and HLA in healthy donors. Study findings and constraints: Listed as cytomegalovirus-associated were 150 or so TCR beta chains. In vitro testing confirmed three CMV-associated chains as specific for CMV antigens. Analyses of presence/absence relied on an assumption of roughly uniform sequencing depth across donors.

PCR was performed using 60 Vbeta and 13 Jbeta primers. Sequencing was performed with immunoSEQ multiplex PCR; in TCRdb, only in-frame clones are kept and a portion is missing. The sample yields roughly 160,000 clones, 65% to 85% seen once. The CDR3 has 12 amino acids. V was clipped by 1 base and J by 13 bases, with 12 bases between them. The germline V gene encodes CDR1 SGHNT and CDR2 YYREEE (reference sequence). Healthy bone marrow donors made up the cohort. For this clone: The antigen remains undetermined.

This TCR was sampled from a male donor in good health and CMV-seronegative. The sequenced sample was PBMCs. The chain combines TRBV5-4 with TRBJ2-1; no definite D call. CDR3 DNA: TGTGCCAGCAGCTTGAGGAAGGAGCCCCAGTTCTTC. Translated: CASSLRKEPQFF.